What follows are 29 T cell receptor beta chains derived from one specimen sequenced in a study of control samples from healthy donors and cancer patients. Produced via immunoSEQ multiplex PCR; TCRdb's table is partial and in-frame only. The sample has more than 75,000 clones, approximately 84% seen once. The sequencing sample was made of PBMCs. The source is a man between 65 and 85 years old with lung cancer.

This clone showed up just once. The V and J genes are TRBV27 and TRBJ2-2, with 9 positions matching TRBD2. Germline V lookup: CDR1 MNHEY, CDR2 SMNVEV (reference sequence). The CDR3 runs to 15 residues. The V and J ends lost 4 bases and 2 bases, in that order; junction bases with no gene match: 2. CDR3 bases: TGTGCCAGCAGTTCTAGCGGGGTAAACACCGGGGAGCTGTTTTTT. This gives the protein CASSSSGVNTGELFF.

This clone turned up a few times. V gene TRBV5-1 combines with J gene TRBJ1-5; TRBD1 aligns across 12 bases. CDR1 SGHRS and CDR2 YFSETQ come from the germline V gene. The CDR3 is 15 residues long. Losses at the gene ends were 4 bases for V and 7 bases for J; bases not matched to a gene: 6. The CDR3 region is CASSLGTGGFQPQHF. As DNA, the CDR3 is TGCGCCAGCAGCCTCGGGACAGGGGGCTTCCAGCCCCAGCATTTT.

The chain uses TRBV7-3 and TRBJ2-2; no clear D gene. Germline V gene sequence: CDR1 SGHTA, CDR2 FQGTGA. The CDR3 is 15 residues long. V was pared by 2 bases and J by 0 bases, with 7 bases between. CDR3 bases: TGTGCCAGCAGCTTAGGCCGGGCGAACACCGGGGAGCTGTTTTTT. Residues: CASSLGRANTGELFF.

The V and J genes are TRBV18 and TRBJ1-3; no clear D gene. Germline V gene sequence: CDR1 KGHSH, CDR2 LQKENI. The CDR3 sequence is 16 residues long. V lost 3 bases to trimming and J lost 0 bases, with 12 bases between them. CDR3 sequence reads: CASSPSTAYSGNTIYF. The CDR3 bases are TGTGCCAGCTCACCCTCGACTGCCTACTCTGGAAACACCATATATTTT.

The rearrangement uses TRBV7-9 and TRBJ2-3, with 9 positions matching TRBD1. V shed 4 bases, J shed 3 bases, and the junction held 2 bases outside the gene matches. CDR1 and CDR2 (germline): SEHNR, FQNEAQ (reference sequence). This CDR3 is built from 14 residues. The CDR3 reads CASSSGQGTDTQYF. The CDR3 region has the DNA TGTGCCAGCAGCTCAGGACAGGGGACAGATACGCAGTATTTT.

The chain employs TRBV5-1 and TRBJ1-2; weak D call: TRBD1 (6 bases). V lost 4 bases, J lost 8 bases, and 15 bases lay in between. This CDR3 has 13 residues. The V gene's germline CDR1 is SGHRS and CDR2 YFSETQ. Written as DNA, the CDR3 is TGCGCCAGCAGCGAGGACAGCCTTAGCGGCTACACCTTC. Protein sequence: CASSEDSLSGYTF.

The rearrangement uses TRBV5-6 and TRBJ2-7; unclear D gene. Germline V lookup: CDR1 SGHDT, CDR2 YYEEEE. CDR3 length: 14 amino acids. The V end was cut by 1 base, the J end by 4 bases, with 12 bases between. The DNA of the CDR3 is TGTGCCAGCAGCTTGATGGTGACGGAATACGAGCAGTACTTC. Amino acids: CASSLMVTEYEQYF.

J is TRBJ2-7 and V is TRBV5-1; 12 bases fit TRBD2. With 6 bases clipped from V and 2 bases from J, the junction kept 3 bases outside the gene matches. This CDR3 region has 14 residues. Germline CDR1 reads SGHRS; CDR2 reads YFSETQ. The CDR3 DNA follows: TGCGCCAGCACTAGCGGGGGGGCCACCTACGAGCAGTACTTC. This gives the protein CASTSGGATYEQYF.

CDR3 loop: CATAGDMTYEQYF. DNA for the CDR3: TGTGCCACCGCCGGGGATATGACCTACGAGCAGTACTTC. This sequence joins TRBV10-3 and TRBJ2-7; possible D gene TRBD2, 5 bases. V was shortened by 10 bases and J by 2 bases, with 15 bases between the two germline ends. From germline, CDR1 is ENHRY and CDR2 SYGVKD. This CDR3 has 13 residues.

The CDR3 sequence is CASSEPRANQPQHF. CDR3 in DNA: TGTGCCAGCAGTGAACCCAGAGCCAATCAGCCCCAGCATTTT. The V gene is TRBV6-1, the J gene TRBJ1-5; unclear D gene. The CDR3 extends over 14 amino acids. V was trimmed by 2 bases and J by 3 bases, leaving 8 bases between them. Germline V lookup: CDR1 MNHNS, CDR2 SASEGT.

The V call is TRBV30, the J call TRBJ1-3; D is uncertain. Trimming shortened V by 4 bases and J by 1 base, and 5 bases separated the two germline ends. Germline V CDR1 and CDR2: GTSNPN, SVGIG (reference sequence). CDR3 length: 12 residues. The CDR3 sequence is CAWILSGNTIYF. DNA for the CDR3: TGTGCCTGGATTCTATCTGGAAACACCATATATTTT.

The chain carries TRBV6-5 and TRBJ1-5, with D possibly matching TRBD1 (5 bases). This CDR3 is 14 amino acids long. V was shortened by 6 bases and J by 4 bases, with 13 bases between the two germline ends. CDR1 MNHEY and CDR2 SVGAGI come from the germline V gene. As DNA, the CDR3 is TGTGCCAGCAGGGAGGGACGGAAGAATCAGCCCCAGCATTTT. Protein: CASREGRKNQPQHF.

The CDR3 DNA reads TGTGCCTGGAGTCGGCCGGGCCCTAGCAATCAGCCCCAGCATTTT. Translation: CAWSRPGPSNQPQHF. This rearrangement joins TRBV30 to TRBJ1-5; D is ambiguous. Between the trimmed V and J ends, which lost 2 bases and 0 bases, there was a span of 11 bases. Germline lookup yields CDR1 GTSNPN and CDR2 SVGIG (reference sequence). The CDR3 length is 15 residues.

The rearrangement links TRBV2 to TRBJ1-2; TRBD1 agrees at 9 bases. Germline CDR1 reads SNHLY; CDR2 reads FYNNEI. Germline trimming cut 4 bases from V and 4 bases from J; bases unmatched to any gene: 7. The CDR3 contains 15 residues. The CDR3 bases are TGTGCCAGCAGTGTGGGGACAGGGAAAGTCTATGGCTACACCTTC. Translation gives CASSVGTGKVYGYTF.

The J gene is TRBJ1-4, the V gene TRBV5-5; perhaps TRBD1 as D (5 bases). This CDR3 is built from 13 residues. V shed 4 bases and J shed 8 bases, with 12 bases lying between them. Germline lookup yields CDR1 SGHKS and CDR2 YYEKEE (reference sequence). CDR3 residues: CASSPEGSEKLFF. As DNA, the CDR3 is TGTGCCAGCAGCCCCGAGGGGAGCGAAAAACTGTTTTTT.

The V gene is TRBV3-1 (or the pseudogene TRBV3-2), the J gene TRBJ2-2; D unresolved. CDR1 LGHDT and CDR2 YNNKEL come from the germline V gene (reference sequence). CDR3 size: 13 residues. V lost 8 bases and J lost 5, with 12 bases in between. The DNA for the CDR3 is TGTGCCAGCGCCCTAATGCGGACCGGGGAGCTGTTTTTT. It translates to CASALMRTGELFF.

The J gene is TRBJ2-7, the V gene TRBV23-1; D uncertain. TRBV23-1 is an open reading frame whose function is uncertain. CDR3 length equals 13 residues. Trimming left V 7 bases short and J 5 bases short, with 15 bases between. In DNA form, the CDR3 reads TGCGCCAGCAAGCGCTCCCGGGCCGACGAGCAGTACTTC. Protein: CASKRSRADEQYF.

The CDR3 nucleotides read TGTGCCAGCAGCTTAGAAGCGGGCGGGGGCATTCAGTACTTC. Protein: CASSLEAGGGIQYF. This sequence joins TRBV11-2 and TRBJ2-4; 7 bases align to TRBD2. The CDR3 sequence is 14 residues long. V lost 0 bases and J lost 9; bases outside the gene matches: 5. CDR1 and CDR2 from the germline V gene are SGHAT and FQNNGV.

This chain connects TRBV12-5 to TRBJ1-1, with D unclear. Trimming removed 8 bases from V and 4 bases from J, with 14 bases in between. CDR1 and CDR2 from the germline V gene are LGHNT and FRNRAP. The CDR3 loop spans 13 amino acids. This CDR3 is CASRPRGGTEAFF. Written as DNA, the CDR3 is TGTGCTAGTCGCCCGCGAGGAGGCACTGAAGCTTTCTTT.

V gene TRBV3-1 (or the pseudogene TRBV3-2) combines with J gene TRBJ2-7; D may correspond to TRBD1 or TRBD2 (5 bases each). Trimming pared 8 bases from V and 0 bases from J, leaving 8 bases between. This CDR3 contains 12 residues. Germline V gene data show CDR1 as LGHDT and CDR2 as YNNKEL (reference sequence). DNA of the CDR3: TGTGCCAGCCGGGGCCTCTCCTACGAGCAGTACTTC. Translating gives CASRGLSYEQYF.

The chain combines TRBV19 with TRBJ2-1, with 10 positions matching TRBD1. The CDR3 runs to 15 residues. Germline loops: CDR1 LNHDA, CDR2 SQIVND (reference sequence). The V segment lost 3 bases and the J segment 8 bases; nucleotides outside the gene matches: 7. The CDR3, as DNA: TGTGCCAGTAGTATCCGGGACAGGGGTAACGATGAGCAGTTCTTC. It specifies CASSIRDRGNDEQFF.

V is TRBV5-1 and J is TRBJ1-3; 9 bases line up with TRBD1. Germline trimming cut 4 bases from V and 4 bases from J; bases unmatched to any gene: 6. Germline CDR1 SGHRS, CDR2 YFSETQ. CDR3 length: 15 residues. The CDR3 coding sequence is TGCGCCAGCAGCAAAGGGACAGGGCCCGGAAACACCATATATTTT. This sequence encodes CASSKGTGPGNTIYF.

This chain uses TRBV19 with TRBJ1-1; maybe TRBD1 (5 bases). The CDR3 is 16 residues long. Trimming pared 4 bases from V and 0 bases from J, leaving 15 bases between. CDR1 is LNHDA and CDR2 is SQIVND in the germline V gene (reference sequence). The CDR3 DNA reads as TGTGCCAGTAGTACGTCGGGACGGAGGATGAACACTGAAGCTTTCTTT. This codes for CASSTSGRRMNTEAFF.

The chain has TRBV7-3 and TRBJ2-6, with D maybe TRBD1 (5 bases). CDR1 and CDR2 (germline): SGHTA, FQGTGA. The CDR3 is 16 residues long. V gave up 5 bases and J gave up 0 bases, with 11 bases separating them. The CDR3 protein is CASSPQGRSGANVLTF. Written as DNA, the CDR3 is TGTGCCAGCAGCCCGCAGGGTCGCTCTGGGGCCAACGTCCTGACTTTC.

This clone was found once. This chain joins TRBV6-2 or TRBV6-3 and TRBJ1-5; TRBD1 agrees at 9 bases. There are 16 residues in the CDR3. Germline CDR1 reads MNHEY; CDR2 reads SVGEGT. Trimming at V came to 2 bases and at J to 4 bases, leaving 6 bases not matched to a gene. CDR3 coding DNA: TGTGCCAGCAGTTACATGACAGGGGGTAATAATCAGCCCCAGCATTTT. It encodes CASSYMTGGNNQPQHF.

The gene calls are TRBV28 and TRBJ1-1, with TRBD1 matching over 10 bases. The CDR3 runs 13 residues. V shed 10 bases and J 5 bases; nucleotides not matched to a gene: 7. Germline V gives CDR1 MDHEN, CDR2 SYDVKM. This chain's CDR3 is CATRDRGRTEAFF. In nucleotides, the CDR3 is TGTGCCACCCGGGACAGGGGAAGGACTGAAGCTTTCTTT.

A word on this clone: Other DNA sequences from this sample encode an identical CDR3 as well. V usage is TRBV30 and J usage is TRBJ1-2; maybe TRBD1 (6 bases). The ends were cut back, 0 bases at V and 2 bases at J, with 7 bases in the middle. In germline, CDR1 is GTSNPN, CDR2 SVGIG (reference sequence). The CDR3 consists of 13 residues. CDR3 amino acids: CAWSVRGNYGYTF. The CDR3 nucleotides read TGTGCCTGGAGTGTTAGGGGGAACTATGGCTACACCTTC.

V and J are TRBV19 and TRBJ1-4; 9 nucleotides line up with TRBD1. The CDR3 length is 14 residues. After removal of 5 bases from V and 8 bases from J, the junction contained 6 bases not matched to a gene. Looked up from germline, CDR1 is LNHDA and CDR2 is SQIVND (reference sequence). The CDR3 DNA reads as TGTGCCAGTAGTCCCCGGACAGGGGAGGAAAAACTGTTTTTT. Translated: CASSPRTGEEKLFF.

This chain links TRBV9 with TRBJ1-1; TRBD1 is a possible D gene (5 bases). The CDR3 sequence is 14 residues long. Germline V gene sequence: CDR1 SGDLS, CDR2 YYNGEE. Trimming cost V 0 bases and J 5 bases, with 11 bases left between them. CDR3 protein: CASSVGSGSTEAFF. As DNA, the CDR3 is TGTGCCAGCAGCGTAGGTTCAGGGTCGACTGAAGCTTTCTTT.